This T cell receptor beta chain appears in the sequencing data of a study of T-cell reconstitution after alpha-beta-depleted transplantation in children. The TCRbeta library incorporated unique molecular identifiers. TCRdb passed the PCR reads through MiXCR, listing each CDR3 protein once. The sample has a few hundred thousand distinct CDR3 sequences; roughly a tenth are singletons. The CDR3 is 14 amino acids. Deletions cut 2 bases from V and 1 base from J, with 10 bases between. In germline, CDR1 is SQVTM, CDR2 ANQGSEA. For this clonotype: The antigen is unknown.

Study-level findings and limits: Once a year had passed after transplant, T-cell counts and diversity came mostly from newly produced T cells. The high TCRbeta diversity at day 60 in some patients came from surviving recipient T cells and thymic progenitors. Expanded clones from the graft, numbering several hundred, reportedly supplied alpha-beta T cells about two months after transplant.

This rearrangement joins TRBV29-1 to TRBJ2-3; maybe TRBD1 (6 bases). The sample consisted of PBMCs, taken before TCRalphabeta/CD19-depleted stem cell transplant. The TCR was taken from a boy younger than two with acute myeloid leukemia, due to receive a stem cell transplant. The CDR3, as DNA: TGCAGCGTTGAACACAGGGCGGGCACAGATACGCAGTATTTT. This translates into CSVEHRAGTDTQYF.